These 2 T cell receptor beta chains were all obtained from the same sample, sequenced in a study of cytomegalovirus exposure and HLA in healthy donors. Use of 60 Vbeta and 13 Jbeta primers characterized the PCR. Data came from immunoSEQ multiplex PCR; TCRdb stores just in-frame clones and leaves some out. Among some 99,000 clones listed, under 75% were seen once. The sample taken for sequencing was PBMCs. The receptors stem from a female donor in good health and CMV-seronegative.

The rearrangement links TRBV19 to TRBJ2-3; no clear D. The germline V and J ends were trimmed by 1 base and 2 bases, with 10 bases remaining between them. Looked up from germline, CDR1 is LNHDA and CDR2 is SQIVND (reference sequence). The length of the CDR3 is 15 residues. The CDR3 DNA reads TGTGCCAGTAGTATAGGAGGAGCGATCACAGATACGCAGTATTTT. Protein: CASSIGGAITDTQYF.

The DNA for the CDR3 is TGTGCTGTGCTTCAGGCGGGAGTGGAAAATGAGCAGTTCTTC. Translating gives CAVLQAGVENEQFF. The chain couples TRBV21-1 to TRBJ2-1; the D call TRBD2 from the table was never checked on the DNA. TRBV21-1 is shown as a pseudogene. CDR3 length: 14 amino acids.